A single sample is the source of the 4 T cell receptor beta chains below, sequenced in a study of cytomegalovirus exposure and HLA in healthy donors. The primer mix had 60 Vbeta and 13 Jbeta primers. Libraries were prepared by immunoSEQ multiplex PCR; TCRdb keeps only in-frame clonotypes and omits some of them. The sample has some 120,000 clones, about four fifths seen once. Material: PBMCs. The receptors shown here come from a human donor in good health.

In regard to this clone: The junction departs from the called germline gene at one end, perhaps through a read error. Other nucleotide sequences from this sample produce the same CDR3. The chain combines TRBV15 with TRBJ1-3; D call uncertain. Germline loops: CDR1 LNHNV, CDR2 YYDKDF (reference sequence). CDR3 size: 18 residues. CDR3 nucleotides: TGTGCCACTAGCAGAGCCAGATTGCAGTTCAGCTCTGGAAACACCATATATTTT. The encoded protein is CATSRARLQFSSGNTIYF.

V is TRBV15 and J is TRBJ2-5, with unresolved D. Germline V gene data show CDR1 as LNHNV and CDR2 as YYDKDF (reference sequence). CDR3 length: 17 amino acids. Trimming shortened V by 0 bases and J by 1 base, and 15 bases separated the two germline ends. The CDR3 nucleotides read TGTGCCACCAGCAGAGACGGAGTGACCTCGCCCCAAGAGACCCAGTACTTC. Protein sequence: CATSRDGVTSPQETQYF.

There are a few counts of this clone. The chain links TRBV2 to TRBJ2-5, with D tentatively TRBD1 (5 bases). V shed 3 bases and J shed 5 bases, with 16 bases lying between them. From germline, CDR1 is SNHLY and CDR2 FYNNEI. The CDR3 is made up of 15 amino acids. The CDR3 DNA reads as TGTGCCAGCAGTGAGCAGGGATCGTGGACGGAGACCCAGTACTTC. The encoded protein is CASSEQGSWTETQYF.

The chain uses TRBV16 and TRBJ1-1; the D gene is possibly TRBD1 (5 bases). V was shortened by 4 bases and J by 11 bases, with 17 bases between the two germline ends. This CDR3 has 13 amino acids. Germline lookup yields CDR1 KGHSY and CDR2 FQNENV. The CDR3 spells CASSPSGTLYAFF. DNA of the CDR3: TGTGCCAGCAGCCCTTCCGGGACTTTGTATGCTTTCTTT.